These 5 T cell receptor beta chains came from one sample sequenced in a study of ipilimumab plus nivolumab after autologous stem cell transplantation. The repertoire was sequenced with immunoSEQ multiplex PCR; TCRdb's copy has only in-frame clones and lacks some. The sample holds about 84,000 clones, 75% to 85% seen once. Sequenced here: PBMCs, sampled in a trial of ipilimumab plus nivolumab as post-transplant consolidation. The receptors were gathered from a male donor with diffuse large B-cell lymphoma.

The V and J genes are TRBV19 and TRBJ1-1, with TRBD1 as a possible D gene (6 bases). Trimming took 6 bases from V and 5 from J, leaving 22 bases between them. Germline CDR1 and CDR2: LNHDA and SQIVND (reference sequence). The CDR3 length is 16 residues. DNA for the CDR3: TGTGCCAGTAGAAGCGGAGGGGGAGGCAGGGAGACTGAAGCTTTCTTT. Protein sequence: CASRSGGGGRETEAFF.

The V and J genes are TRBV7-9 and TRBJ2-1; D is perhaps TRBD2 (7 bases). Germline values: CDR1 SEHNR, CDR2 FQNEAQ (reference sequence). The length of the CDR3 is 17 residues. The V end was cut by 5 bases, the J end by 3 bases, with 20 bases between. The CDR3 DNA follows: TGTGCCAGCAGCCGGGCCGGGGGGCGCTTTCTCTACAATGAGCAGTTCTTC. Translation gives CASSRAGGRFLYNEQFF.

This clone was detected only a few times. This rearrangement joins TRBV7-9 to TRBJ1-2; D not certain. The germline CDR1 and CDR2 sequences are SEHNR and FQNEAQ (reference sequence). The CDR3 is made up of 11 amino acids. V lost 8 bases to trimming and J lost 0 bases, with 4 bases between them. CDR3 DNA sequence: TGTGCCAGCGGTCCTAACTATGGCTACACCTTC. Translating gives CASGPNYGYTF.

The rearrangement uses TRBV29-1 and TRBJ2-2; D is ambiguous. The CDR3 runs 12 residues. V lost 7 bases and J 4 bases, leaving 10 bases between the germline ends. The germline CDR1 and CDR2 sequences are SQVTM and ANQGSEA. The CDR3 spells CSAPHPTGELFF. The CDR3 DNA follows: TGCAGCGCCCCACACCCCACCGGGGAGCTGTTTTTT.

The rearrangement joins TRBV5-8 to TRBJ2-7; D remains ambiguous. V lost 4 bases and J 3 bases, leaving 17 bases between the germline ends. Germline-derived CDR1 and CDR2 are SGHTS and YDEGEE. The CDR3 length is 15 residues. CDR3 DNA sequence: TGTGCCAGCAGCCCGGTTTGGAGCAACTTCTACGAGCAGTACTTC. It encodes CASSPVWSNFYEQYF.